A selection of T cell receptor beta chains follows, all from one sample in a study of T cell repertoires in cytomegalovirus infection. TCRdb used MiXCR to reprocess the reads, holding one entry per CDR3 protein. Of fewer than 300,000 distinct CDR3 sequences in the sample, about a quarter were seen once. What was sequenced was PBMCs. Receptors originate from a human donor in good health (CMV status not recorded). Some clones in this sample may be carry-over from other donors' samples. The conserved cysteine and the conserved F or W are not part of the CDR3 here.

V,J,CDR3
TRBV7-2,TRBJ2-1,ASRKRGGRAYNEQF
TRBV28,TRBJ2-5,ASSLQGSKTQY
TRBV28,TRBJ2-7,ASTLPLAGVPGEQY
TRBV5-1,TRBJ2-7,ASSIGISIYEQY
TRBV28,TRBJ1-1,ASSPTPRGLGTEAF
TRBV29-1,TRBJ2-6,SVEDLEGSGANVLT
TRBV5-6,TRBJ2-1,ASSLVAGGSGEQF
TRBV20-1,TRBJ2-1,SASSGRPYNEQF
TRBV19,TRBJ1-5,ASKTGQSIRYQPQH
TRBV5-8,TRBJ1-2,ASTIDRGIVGYT
TRBV7-2,TRBJ1-5,ASSLTGQLQPQH
TRBV10-3,TRBJ1-5,AISDRAEQPQH
TRBV12-3/TRBV12-4,TRBJ2-5,ASTRGARETQY
TRBV7-3,TRBJ2-7,ASRPNSAEQY